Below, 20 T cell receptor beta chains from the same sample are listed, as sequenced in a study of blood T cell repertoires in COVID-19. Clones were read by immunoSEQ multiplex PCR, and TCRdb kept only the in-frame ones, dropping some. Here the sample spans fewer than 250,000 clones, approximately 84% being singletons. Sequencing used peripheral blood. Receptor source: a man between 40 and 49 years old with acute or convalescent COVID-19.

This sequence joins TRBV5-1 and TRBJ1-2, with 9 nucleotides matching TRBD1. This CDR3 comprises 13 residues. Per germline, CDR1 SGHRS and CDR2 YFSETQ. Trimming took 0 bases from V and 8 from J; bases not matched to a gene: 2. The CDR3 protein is CASSLDRGHGYTF. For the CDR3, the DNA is TGCGCCAGCAGCTTGGACAGGGGGCACGGCTACACCTTC.

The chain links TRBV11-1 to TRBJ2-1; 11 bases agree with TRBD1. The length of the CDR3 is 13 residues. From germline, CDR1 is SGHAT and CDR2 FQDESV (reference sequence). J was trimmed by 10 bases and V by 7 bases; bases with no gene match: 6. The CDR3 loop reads CASIGQGAREQFF. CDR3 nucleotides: TGTGCCAGCATCGGACAGGGGGCTAGGGAGCAGTTCTTC.

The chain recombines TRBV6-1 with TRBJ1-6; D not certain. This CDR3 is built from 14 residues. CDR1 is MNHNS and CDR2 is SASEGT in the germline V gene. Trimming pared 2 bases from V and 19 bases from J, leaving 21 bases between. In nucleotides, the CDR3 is TGTGCCAGCAGTGAATTTAGCAAAGAGGCTGGGTGGCACTTT. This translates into CASSEFSKEAGWHF.

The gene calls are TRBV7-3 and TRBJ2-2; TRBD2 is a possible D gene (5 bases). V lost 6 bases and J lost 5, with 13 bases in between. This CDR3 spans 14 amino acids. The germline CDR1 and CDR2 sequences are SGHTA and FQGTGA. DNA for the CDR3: TGTGCCAGCAGTTCCTATCGGGGAACCGGGGAGCTGTTTTTT. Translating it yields CASSSYRGTGELFF.

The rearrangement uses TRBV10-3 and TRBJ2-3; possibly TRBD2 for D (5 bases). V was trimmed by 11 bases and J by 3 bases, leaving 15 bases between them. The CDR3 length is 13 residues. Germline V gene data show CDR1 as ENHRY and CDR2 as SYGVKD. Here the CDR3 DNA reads TGTGCCTTACGAACTAGGGAGACAGATACGCAGTATTTT. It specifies CALRTRETDTQYF.

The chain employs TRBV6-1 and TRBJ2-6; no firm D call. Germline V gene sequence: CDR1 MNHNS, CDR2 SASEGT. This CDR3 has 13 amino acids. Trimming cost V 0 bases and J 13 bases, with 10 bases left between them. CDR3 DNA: TGTGCCAGCAGTGAAGCCTTCTTAGTTGTCCTGACTTTC. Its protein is CASSEAFLVVLTF.

CDR3 sequence reads: CASGPQGYGYTF. The CDR3 nucleotides read TGTGCCAGCGGCCCACAGGGCTATGGCTACACCTTC. This chain uses TRBV28 with TRBJ1-2; D possibly corresponds to TRBD1 (6 bases). The CDR3 length is 12 residues. Germline V lookup: CDR1 MDHEN, CDR2 SYDVKM. Trimming took 8 bases from V and 4 from J, leaving 11 bases between them.

CDR3 in DNA: TGCGCCAGCAGCTTGGAGGCGCCGGGATTCGCTTTCTTT. This encodes CASSLEAPGFAFF. The rearrangement joins TRBV5-1 to TRBJ1-1; D is undetermined. Per the germline V gene, CDR1 is SGHRS and CDR2 is YFSETQ. Trimming left V 0 bases short and J 11 bases short, with 14 bases between. CDR3 length equals 13 residues.

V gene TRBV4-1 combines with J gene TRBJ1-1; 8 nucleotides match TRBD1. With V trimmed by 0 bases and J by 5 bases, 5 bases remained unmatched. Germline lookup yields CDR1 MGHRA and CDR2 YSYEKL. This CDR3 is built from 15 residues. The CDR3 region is CASSQDFDRGTEAFF. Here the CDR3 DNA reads TGCGCCAGCAGCCAAGATTTCGACAGGGGAACTGAAGCTTTCTTT.

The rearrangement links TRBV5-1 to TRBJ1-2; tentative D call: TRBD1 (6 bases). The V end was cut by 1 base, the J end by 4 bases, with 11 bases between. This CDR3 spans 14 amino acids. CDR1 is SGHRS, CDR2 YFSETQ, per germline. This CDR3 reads CASSLNTGSYGYTF. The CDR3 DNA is TGCGCCAGCAGCTTGAATACAGGGAGCTATGGCTACACCTTC.

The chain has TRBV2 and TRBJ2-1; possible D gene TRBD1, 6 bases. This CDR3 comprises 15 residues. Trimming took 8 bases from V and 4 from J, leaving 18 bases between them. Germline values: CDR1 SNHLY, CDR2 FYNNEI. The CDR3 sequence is CASGDRLTSYNEQFF. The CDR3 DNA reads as TGTGCCAGCGGCGACAGGTTAACATCTTACAATGAGCAGTTCTTC.

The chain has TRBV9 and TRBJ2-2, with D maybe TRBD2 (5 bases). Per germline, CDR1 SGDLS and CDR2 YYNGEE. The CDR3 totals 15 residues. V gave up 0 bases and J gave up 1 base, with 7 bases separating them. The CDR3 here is CASSVGGQNTGELFF. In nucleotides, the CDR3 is TGTGCCAGCAGCGTAGGAGGGCAGAACACCGGGGAGCTGTTTTTT. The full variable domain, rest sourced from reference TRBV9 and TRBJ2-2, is DSGVTQTPKHLITATGQRVTLRCSPRSGDLSVYWYQQSLDQGLQFLIQYYNGEERAKGNILERFSAQQFPDLHSELNLSSLELGDSALYFCASSVGGQNTGELFFGEGSRLTVL.

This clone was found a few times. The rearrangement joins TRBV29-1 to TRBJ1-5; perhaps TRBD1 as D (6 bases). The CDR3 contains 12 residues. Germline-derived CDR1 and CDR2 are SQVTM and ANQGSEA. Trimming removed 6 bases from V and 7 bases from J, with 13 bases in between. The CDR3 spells CSVCIQGQPQHF. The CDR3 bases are TGCAGCGTATGCATCCAGGGGCAGCCCCAGCATTTT. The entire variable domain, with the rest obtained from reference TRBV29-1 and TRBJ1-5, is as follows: SAVISQKPSRDICQRGTSLTIQCQVDSQVTMMFWYRQQPGQSLTLIATANQGSEATYESGFVIDKFPISRPNLTFSTLTVSNMSPEDSSIYLCSVCIQGQPQHFGDGTRLSIL.

CDR3 protein: CASSPQRGGGTDTQYF. In DNA form, the CDR3 reads TGTGCCAGCAGCCCCCAGCGGGGGGGAGGCACAGATACGCAGTATTTT. V gene TRBV4-2 combines with J gene TRBJ2-3; 10 bases map to TRBD2. CDR1 LGHNA and CDR2 YNFKEQ come from the germline V gene. This CDR3 is built from 16 residues. The junction had 5 bases not matched to a gene; V was cut back by 4 bases and J by 1 base.

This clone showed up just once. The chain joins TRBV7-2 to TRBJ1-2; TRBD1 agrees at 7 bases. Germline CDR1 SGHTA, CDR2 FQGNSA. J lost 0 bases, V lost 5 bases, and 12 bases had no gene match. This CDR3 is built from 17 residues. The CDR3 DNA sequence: TGTGCCAGCAGCGAGCCGGGACAGAAGGCTGCTAACTATGGCTACACCTTC. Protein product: CASSEPGQKAANYGYTF.

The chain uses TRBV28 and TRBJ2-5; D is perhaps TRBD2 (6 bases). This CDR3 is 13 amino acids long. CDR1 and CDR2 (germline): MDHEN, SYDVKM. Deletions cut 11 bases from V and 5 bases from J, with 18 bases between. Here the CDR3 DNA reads TGTGCCGGGGCGGTAGACGGGGGTGAGACCCAGTACTTC. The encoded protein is CAGAVDGGETQYF.

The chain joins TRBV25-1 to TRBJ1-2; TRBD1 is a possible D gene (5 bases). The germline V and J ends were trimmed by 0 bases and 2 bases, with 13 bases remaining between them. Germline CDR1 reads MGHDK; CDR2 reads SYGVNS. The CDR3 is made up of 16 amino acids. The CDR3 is CASSEYVGGKNYGYTF. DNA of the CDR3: TGTGCCAGCAGTGAATATGTCGGGGGGAAGAACTATGGCTACACCTTC.

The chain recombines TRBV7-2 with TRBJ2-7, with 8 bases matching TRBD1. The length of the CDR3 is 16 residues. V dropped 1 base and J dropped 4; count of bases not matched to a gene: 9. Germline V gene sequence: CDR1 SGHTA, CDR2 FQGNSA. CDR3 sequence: CASSLGAAQGAYEQYF. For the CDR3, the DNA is TGTGCCAGCAGCTTAGGGGCGGCGCAGGGGGCTTACGAGCAGTACTTC.

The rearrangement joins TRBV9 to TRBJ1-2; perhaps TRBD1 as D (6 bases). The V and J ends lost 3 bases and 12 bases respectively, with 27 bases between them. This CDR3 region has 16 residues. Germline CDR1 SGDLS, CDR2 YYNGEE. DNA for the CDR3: TGTGCCAGCAGCGCCGGGGGGGGCCCGGACGACGACGGAAACACCTTC. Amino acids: CASSAGGGPDDDGNTF.

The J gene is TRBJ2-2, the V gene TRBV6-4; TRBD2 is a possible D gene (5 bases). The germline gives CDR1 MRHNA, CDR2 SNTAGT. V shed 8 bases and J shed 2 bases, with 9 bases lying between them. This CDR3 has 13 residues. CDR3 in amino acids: CASRGPNTGELFF. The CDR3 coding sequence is TGTGCCAGCCGAGGGCCCAACACCGGGGAGCTGTTTTTT.